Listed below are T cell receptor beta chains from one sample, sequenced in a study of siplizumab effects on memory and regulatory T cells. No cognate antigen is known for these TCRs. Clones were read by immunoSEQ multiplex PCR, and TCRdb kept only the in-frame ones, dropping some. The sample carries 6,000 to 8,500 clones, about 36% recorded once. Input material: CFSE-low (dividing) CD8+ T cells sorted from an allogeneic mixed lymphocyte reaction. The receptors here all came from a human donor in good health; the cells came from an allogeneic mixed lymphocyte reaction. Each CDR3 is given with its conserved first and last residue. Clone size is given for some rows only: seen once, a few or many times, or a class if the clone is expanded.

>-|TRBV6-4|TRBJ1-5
CASSAQGNSNQPQHF
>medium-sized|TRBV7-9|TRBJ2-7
CASSFGPGAYEQYF
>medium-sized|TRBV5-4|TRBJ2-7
CASSYTSGSYEQYF
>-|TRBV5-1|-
CASSLLPGQGYEQYF
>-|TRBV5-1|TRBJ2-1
CASSADPAGDYNEQFF
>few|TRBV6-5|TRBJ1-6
CASSYSNPAIISPLHF
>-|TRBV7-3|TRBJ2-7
CASSFPAGDNEQYF
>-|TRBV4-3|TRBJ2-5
CASSQDNKILETQYF
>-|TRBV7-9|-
CASSLVDRVYEQYF
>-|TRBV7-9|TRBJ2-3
CASSPMLGVGDTQYF
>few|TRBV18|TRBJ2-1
CASSPGAYNEQFF
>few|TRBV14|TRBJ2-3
CASSQGTSGSWSTDTQYF
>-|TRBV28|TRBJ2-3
CASSFQPPDTQYF
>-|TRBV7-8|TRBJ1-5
CASSLWGSGEQPQHF
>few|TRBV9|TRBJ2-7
CASSVVASGGYEQYF
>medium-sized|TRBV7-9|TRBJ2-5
CASSLTTTGVETQYF
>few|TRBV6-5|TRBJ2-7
CASSYGQGPYEQYF
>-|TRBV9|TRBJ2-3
CASSVESRGDTQYF
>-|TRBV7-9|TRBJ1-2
CASSLTGTIYYGYTF
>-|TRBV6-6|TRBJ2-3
CASSYSPGDTQYF
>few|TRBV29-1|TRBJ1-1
CSVDGGGGTEAFF
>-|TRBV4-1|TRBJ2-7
CASSSNRAEQYF
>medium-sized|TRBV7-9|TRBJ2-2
CASSLAVTGELFF
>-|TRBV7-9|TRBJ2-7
CASSLEARRTYEQYF
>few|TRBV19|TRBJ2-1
CASSPGQSSYNEQFF
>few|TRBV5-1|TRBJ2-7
CASGGGTGAYEQYF
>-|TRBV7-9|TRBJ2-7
CASSPGRDFSYEQYF
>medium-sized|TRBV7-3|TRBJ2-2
CASSLTPAGELFF
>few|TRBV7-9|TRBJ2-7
CASSPALPTTGGGEQYF
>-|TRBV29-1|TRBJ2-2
CSVEVASNTGELFF
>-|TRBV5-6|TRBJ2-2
CASSLLNTGELFF
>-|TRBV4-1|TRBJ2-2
CASSRGPSDVGELFF
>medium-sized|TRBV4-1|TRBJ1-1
CASSQGQGAFF
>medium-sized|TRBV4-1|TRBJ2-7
CASSQVIGANEQYF
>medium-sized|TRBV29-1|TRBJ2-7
CSATGTKTYEQYF
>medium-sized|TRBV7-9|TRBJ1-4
CASSPPLGQAATNEKLFF
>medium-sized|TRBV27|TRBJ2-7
CASSHSGSYEQYF
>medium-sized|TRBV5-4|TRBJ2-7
CASSWGSGGTYEQYF
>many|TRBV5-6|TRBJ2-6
CASSLDSASGANVLTF
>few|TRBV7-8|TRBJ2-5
CASSLAHLETQYF
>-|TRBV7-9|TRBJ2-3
CASSLARQRTDTQYF
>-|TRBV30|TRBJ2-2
CAWTVLAGVGELFF
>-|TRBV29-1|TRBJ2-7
CSVEVTSGDEQYF
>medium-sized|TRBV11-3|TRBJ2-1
CASRNSGRAYGEQFF
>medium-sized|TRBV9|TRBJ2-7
CASSGQEDEQYF
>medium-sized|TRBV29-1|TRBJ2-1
CSVFPPLRGNNEQFF
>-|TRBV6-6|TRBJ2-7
CASSFSGPYEQYF
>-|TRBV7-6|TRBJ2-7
CASSSGTVVEQYF
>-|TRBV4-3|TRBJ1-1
CASTSAGGEAFF
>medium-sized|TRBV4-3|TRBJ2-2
CASSDTQGFAGELFF
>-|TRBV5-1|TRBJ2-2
CASSYPNTGELFF
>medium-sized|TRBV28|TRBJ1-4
CASSSGQGSGEKLFF
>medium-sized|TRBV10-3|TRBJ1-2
CAISESAANYGYTF
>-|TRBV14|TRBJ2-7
CASSDSLAGGPYEQYF
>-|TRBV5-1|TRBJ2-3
CASSYHPGTSTDTQYF
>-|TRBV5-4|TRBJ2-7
CASSFSYEQYF
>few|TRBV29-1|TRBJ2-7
CSARLAPSYEQYF
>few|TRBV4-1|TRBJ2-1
CASSQISGSGNEQFF
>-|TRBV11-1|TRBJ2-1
CASSLWTSEYNEQFF
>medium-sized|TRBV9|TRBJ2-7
CASSAGWGTSDGYEQYF